Listed below are T cell receptor beta chains from one sample, sequenced in a study of blood T cell repertoires in COVID-19. Clones were sequenced by immunoSEQ multiplex PCR, and TCRdb holds only the in-frame ones, with some missing. The table has hundreds of thousands of clones, approximately 85% seen once. Input material: peripheral blood. These receptors were taken from a man over 45 with active or convalescent COVID-19. Both conserved end residues are part of each CDR3. Each record gives: J gene, D gene, V gene, clone size, CDR3 protein, CDR3 DNA. D genes are given only for firm matches. The listing skips clone size in some rows; elsewhere it reads once, few, many or a size class.

j_gene: TRBJ2-5; d_gene: -; v_gene: TRBV7-2; abundance: once; CDR3aa: CASSNYQETQYF; CDR3nt: TGTGCCAGCAGCAACTACCAAGAGACCCAGTACTTC
j_gene: TRBJ1-2; d_gene: -; v_gene: TRBV5-1; abundance: -; CDR3aa: CASSLAVSGDGYTF; CDR3nt: TGCGCCAGCAGCTTGGCCGTGAGCGGGGATGGCTACACCTTC
j_gene: TRBJ1-2; d_gene: -; v_gene: TRBV6-5; abundance: few; CDR3aa: CASKPTAGVGYGYTF; CDR3nt: TGTGCCAGCAAGCCCACCGCGGGGGTCGGCTATGGCTACACCTTC
j_gene: TRBJ1-4; d_gene: TRBD1; v_gene: TRBV18; abundance: -; CDR3aa: CASSPSTGGGTNEKLFF; CDR3nt: TGTGCCAGCTCACCATCGACAGGGGGCGGAACTAATGAAAAACTGTTTTTT
j_gene: TRBJ2-3; d_gene: TRBD2; v_gene: TRBV5-1; abundance: few; CDR3aa: CASSPTSGGTDTQYF; CDR3nt: TGCGCCAGCAGCCCGACTAGCGGAGGCACAGATACGCAGTATTTT
j_gene: TRBJ1-1; d_gene: -; v_gene: TRBV3-1/TRBV3-2; abundance: few; CDR3aa: CASSPGQNTEAFF; CDR3nt: TGTGCCAGCAGCCCCGGACAGAACACTGAAGCTTTCTTT
j_gene: TRBJ2-5; d_gene: -; v_gene: TRBV5-1; abundance: -; CDR3aa: CASSFDSNQQETQYF; CDR3nt: TGCGCCAGCAGCTTCGACAGTAACCAACAAGAGACCCAGTACTTC
j_gene: TRBJ2-2; d_gene: -; v_gene: TRBV19; abundance: -; CDR3aa: CASNVRANTGELFF; CDR3nt: TGTGCCAGTAATGTGCGTGCGAACACCGGGGAGCTGTTTTTT
j_gene: TRBJ1-4; d_gene: -; v_gene: TRBV13; abundance: -; CDR3aa: CASSLTPVEKLFF; CDR3nt: TGTGCCAGCAGCTTAACCCCAGTTGAAAAACTGTTTTTT
j_gene: TRBJ1-5; d_gene: -; v_gene: TRBV28; abundance: -; CDR3aa: CASQQFRGTHSNQPQHF; CDR3nt: TGTGCCAGCCAACAATTCAGGGGTACCCATAGCAATCAGCCCCAGCATTTT
j_gene: TRBJ2-1; d_gene: -; v_gene: TRBV7-3; abundance: few; CDR3aa: CASSLSDSNEQFF; CDR3nt: TGTGCCAGCAGCTTGAGCGACTCCAATGAGCAGTTCTTC
j_gene: TRBJ2-1; d_gene: -; v_gene: TRBV7-2; abundance: -; CDR3aa: CASSLVSFQSYNEQFF; CDR3nt: TGTGCCAGCAGCTTAGTGTCATTTCAGTCCTACAATGAGCAGTTCTTC
j_gene: TRBJ2-7; d_gene: -; v_gene: TRBV11-2; abundance: many; CDR3aa: CASRSSDFPDSYEQYF; CDR3nt: TGTGCCAGCAGAAGTAGCGACTTCCCCGACTCCTACGAGCAGTACTTC
j_gene: TRBJ1-1; d_gene: TRBD1; v_gene: TRBV18; abundance: -; CDR3aa: CASSANLGQMNTEAFF; CDR3nt: TGTGCCAGCTCAGCTAACCTGGGACAGATGAACACTGAAGCTTTCTTT
j_gene: TRBJ2-5; d_gene: -; v_gene: TRBV7-9; abundance: -; CDR3aa: CASSPFGGGPTYF; CDR3nt: TGTGCCAGCAGCCCGTTCGGAGGCGGGCCGACATACTTC
j_gene: TRBJ1-6; d_gene: -; v_gene: TRBV27; abundance: -; CDR3aa: CASSQGLGFVSPLHF; CDR3nt: TGTGCCAGCAGTCAGGGGTTGGGCTTTGTTTCACCCCTCCACTTT
j_gene: TRBJ1-1; d_gene: -; v_gene: TRBV2; abundance: -; CDR3aa: CASSGGQNTEAFF; CDR3nt: TGTGCCAGCAGTGGGGGACAGAACACTGAAGCTTTCTTT
j_gene: TRBJ1-3; d_gene: TRBD1; v_gene: TRBV19; abundance: -; CDR3aa: CASSNTGGTGSGNTIYF; CDR3nt: TGTGCCAGTAGCAACACTGGAGGGACAGGCTCTGGAAACACCATATATTTT
j_gene: TRBJ1-4; d_gene: TRBD1; v_gene: TRBV27; abundance: -; CDR3aa: CASGGQGLGEKLFF; CDR3nt: TGTGCCAGCGGGGGACAGGGGTTAGGGGAAAAACTGTTTTTT
j_gene: TRBJ1-1; d_gene: -; v_gene: TRBV9; abundance: -; CDR3aa: CASSLRRGDVAFF; CDR3nt: TGTGCCAGCAGCCTCCGACGGGGGGATGTGGCTTTCTTT
j_gene: TRBJ1-1; d_gene: TRBD1; v_gene: TRBV3-1/TRBV3-2; abundance: -; CDR3aa: CASSPRQGGNTEAFF; CDR3nt: TGTGCCAGCAGCCCTCGACAGGGAGGGAACACTGAAGCTTTCTTT
j_gene: TRBJ1-5; d_gene: TRBD1; v_gene: TRBV7-9; abundance: -; CDR3aa: CASSLGTGENQPQHF; CDR3nt: TGTGCCAGCAGCTTGGGGACAGGGGAAAATCAGCCCCAGCATTTT
j_gene: TRBJ2-1; d_gene: -; v_gene: TRBV5-1; abundance: -; CDR3aa: CASSSTGYNEQFF; CDR3nt: TGCGCCAGCAGCTCGACTGGGTACAATGAGCAGTTCTTC
j_gene: TRBJ1-6; d_gene: TRBD1; v_gene: TRBV9; abundance: -; CDR3aa: CASSPGTVNSPLHF; CDR3nt: TGTGCCAGCAGCCCCGGGACAGTTAATTCACCCCTCCACTTT
j_gene: TRBJ2-1; d_gene: TRBD2; v_gene: TRBV9; abundance: -; CDR3aa: CASSVAGVAGDNEQFF; CDR3nt: TGTGCCAGCAGCGTAGCCGGGGTAGCGGGGGACAATGAGCAGTTCTTC
j_gene: TRBJ2-1; d_gene: -; v_gene: TRBV12-5; abundance: once; CDR3aa: CASALGGVNEQFF; CDR3nt: TGTGCTAGTGCCCTGGGGGGAGTCAATGAGCAGTTCTTC
j_gene: TRBJ2-1; d_gene: -; v_gene: TRBV4-3; abundance: -; CDR3aa: CASSQMTANEQFF; CDR3nt: TGCGCCAGCAGCCAGATGACAGCCAATGAGCAGTTCTTC
j_gene: TRBJ2-3; d_gene: -; v_gene: TRBV7-2; abundance: -; CDR3aa: CASSSHSGFRGYADTQYF; CDR3nt: TGTGCCAGCAGTTCTCACTCCGGGTTCCGAGGATACGCAGATACGCAGTATTTT
j_gene: TRBJ2-7; d_gene: TRBD1; v_gene: TRBV3-1/TRBV3-2; abundance: -; CDR3aa: CASSRGQDYEQYF; CDR3nt: TGTGCCAGCAGCCGGGGACAGGACTACGAGCAGTACTTC
j_gene: TRBJ1-2; d_gene: -; v_gene: TRBV2; abundance: -; CDR3aa: CASTSLGPNYGYTF; CDR3nt: TGTGCCAGCACCTCATTGGGCCCTAACTATGGCTACACCTTC
j_gene: TRBJ2-5; d_gene: TRBD1; v_gene: TRBV5-1; abundance: -; CDR3aa: CASSLRGRQETQYF; CDR3nt: TGCGCCAGCAGCTTGAGGGGGCGCCAAGAGACCCAGTACTTC
j_gene: TRBJ1-4; d_gene: TRBD1; v_gene: TRBV30; abundance: -; CDR3aa: CAWSVRQGAVEKLFF; CDR3nt: TGTGCCTGGAGTGTACGGCAGGGGGCGGTTGAAAAACTGTTTTTT
j_gene: TRBJ2-1; d_gene: -; v_gene: TRBV4-1; abundance: -; CDR3aa: CASSQRRGPYNEQFF; CDR3nt: TGCGCCAGCAGCCAGCGCCGCGGCCCCTACAATGAGCAGTTCTTC
j_gene: TRBJ2-7; d_gene: -; v_gene: TRBV5-1; abundance: -; CDR3aa: CASSRDGGPTYEQYF; CDR3nt: TGCGCCAGCAGCCGAGACGGGGGACCTACCTACGAGCAGTACTTC
j_gene: TRBJ1-6; d_gene: -; v_gene: TRBV28; abundance: -; CDR3aa: CASSFPIGQRDSPLHF; CDR3nt: TGTGCCAGCAGTTTCCCCATTGGACAGCGTGATTCACCCCTCCACTTT
j_gene: TRBJ2-7; d_gene: TRBD1; v_gene: TRBV29-1; abundance: -; CDR3aa: CSVDRSGGHEQYF; CDR3nt: TGCAGCGTTGATAGATCAGGGGGACACGAGCAGTACTTC
j_gene: TRBJ1-2; d_gene: TRBD1; v_gene: TRBV18; abundance: -; CDR3aa: CASSQLTGTGGANGYTF; CDR3nt: TGTGCCAGCTCACAACTAACCGGGACAGGGGGCGCAAATGGCTACACCTTC
j_gene: TRBJ1-1; d_gene: -; v_gene: TRBV7-3; abundance: -; CDR3aa: CASSLTRTAEAFF; CDR3nt: TGTGCCAGCAGCTTAACTAGGACAGCCGAAGCTTTCTTT
j_gene: TRBJ2-1; d_gene: TRBD2; v_gene: TRBV7-9; abundance: -; CDR3aa: CASSYTGTSGTYEQFF; CDR3nt: TGTGCCAGCAGCTATACCGGGACTAGCGGGACATATGAGCAGTTCTTC
j_gene: TRBJ2-7; d_gene: TRBD2; v_gene: TRBV27; abundance: -; CDR3aa: CASSLTSGYEQYF; CDR3nt: TGTGCCAGCAGTTTAACTAGCGGGTACGAGCAGTACTTC
j_gene: TRBJ1-2; d_gene: -; v_gene: TRBV5-6; abundance: -; CDR3aa: CASSLEGGYYGYTF; CDR3nt: TGTGCCAGCAGCTTGGAGGGCGGGTATTATGGCTACACCTTC
j_gene: TRBJ2-7; d_gene: -; v_gene: TRBV3-1/TRBV3-2; abundance: once; CDR3aa: CASSQSQALEQYF; CDR3nt: TGTGCCAGCAGCCAAAGTCAGGCTCTCGAGCAGTACTTC